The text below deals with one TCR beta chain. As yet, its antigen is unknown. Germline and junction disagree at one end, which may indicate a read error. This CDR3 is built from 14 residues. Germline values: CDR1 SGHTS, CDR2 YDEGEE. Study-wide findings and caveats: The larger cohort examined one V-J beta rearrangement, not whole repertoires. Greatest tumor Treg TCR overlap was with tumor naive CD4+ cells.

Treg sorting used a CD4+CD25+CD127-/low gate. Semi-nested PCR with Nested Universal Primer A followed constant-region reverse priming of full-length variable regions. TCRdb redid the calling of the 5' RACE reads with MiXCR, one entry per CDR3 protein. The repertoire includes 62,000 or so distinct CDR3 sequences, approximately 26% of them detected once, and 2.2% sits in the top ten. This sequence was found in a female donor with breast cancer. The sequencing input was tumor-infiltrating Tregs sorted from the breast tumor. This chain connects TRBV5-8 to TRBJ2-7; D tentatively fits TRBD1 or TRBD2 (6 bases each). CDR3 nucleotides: TGTACCAGCAGCTTAGGGGGGATGTCCTACGAGCAGTACTTC. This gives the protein CTSSLGGMSYEQYF.